The present T cell receptor (beta chain) was sequenced within a study of cytomegalovirus exposure and HLA in healthy donors. Whole-study findings and limits: Most of the TCR beta V segments (in an earlier analysis) were productive either about 90% or about 30% of the time.

In the case of this clone: Its cognate antigen is unknown.

In the PCR, 60 Vbeta and 13 Jbeta primers were used. Profiled with immunoSEQ multiplex PCR; TCRdb holds only in-frame clones, not every one. Of under 130,000 clones detected, about 83% appear once; the ten largest clones hold 5% to 6.5%. V lost 4 bases, J lost 3 bases, and 7 bases stayed unmatched. CDR1 is SQVTM, CDR2 ANQGSEA, per germline. The CDR3 has 15 residues. The specimen was PBMCs. V and J are TRBV29-1 and TRBJ1-1, with TRBD1 matching 11 bases. This TCR was sampled from a young man in good health and CMV-seronegative. CDR3 nucleotide sequence: TGCAGCGTTGGAAGGACAGGGGGCGCGTACACTGAAGCTTTCTTT. Its translation: CSVGRTGGAYTEAFF.